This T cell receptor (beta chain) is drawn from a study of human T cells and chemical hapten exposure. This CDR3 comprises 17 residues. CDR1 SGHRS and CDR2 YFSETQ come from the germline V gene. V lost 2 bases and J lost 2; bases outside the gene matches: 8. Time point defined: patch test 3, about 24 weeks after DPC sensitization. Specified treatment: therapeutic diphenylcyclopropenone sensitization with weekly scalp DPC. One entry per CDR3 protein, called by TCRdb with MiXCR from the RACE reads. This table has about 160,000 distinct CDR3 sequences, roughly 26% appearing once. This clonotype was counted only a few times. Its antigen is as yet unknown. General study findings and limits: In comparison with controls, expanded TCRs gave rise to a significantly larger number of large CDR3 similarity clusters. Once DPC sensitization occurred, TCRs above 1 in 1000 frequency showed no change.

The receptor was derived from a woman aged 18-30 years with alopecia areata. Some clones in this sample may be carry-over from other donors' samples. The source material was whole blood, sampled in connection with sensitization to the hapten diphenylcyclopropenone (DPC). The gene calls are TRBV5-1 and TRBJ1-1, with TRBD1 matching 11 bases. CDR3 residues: CASSFKPRTGGNTEAFF. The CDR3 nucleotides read TGCGCCAGCAGCTTCAAACCGCGGACAGGGGGCAACACTGAAGCTTTCTTT.